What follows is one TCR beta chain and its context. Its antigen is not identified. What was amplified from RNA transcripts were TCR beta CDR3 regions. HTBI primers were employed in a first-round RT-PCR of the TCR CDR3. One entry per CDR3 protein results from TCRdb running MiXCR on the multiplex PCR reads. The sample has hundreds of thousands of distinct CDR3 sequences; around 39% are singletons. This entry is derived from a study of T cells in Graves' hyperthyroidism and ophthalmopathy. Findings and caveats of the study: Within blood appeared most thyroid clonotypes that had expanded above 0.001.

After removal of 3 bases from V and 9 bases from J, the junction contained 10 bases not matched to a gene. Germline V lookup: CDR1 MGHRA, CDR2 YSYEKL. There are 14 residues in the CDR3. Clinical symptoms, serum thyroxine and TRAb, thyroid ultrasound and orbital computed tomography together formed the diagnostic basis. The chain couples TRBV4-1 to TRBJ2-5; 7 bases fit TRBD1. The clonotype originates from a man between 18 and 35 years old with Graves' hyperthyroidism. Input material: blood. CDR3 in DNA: TGCGCCAGCAGCCAGGCTGACAGGGATGGGTCCCAGTACTTC. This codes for CASSQADRDGSQYF.